A single TCR beta chain is shown here with its context. The target antigen is unknown. Trimming took 4 bases from V and 1 from J, leaving 11 bases between them. The CDR3 consists of 15 residues. Germline lookup yields CDR1 SEHNR and CDR2 FQNEAQ (reference sequence). This sample stems from a study of T cell responses to AZD1222 COVID-19 vaccine. Study-level points and caveats: Reports indicate that nearly half of spike-specific TCRs are directed at unmutated variant regions. Most donors were white British, females outnumbered males, and clonal diversity was possibly underestimated. At study baseline, merely several AZD1222 recipients were seropositive. CD4 TCRs associated with vaccination spanned spike, dominating at 160-218 and 743-854.

Using immunoSEQ multiplex PCR, the repertoire was profiled, and TCRdb retains in-frame clones only, with some absent. The sample comprises 120,000 to 150,000 clones, around four fifths of which are singletons, and about 4% rests with the top ten. This TCR was sampled from an adult in good health. The sequenced sample was peripheral blood, obtained on day 0 of MenACWY control vaccination. The chain couples TRBV7-9 to TRBJ2-4, with TRBD2 as a possible D gene (6 bases). The CDR3 reads CASSSDRGAKNIQYF. As DNA, the CDR3 is TGTGCCAGCAGCTCCGACCGGGGGGCCAAAAACATTCAGTACTTC.